This T cell receptor (beta chain) was recovered during a study of PD-L1 blockade in urothelial cancer. Across the study: Blood samples had a median of roughly 140,000 T cells, just under 85,000 unique TCRs, and clonality 0.080.

Assay: immunoSEQ multiplex PCR; the TCRdb copy retains only in-frame clones and omits some. Among about 100,000 clones listed, around 90% were seen once. This clone was counted a single time. The sample here was PBMCs, taken around atezolizumab (anti-PD-L1) treatment. This clonotype was obtained from a woman at least 80 years old with urothelial cancer.

The CDR3 coding sequence is TGCGCCAGCAGCCCACCCAACACCTACAATGAGCAGTTCTTC. Translating it yields CASSPPNTYNEQFF. This sequence joins TRBV5-1 and TRBJ2-1; D is ambiguous. This CDR3 spans 14 amino acids. CDR1 and CDR2 (germline): SGHRS, YFSETQ. V lost 4 bases and J 2 bases, leaving 10 bases between the germline ends.